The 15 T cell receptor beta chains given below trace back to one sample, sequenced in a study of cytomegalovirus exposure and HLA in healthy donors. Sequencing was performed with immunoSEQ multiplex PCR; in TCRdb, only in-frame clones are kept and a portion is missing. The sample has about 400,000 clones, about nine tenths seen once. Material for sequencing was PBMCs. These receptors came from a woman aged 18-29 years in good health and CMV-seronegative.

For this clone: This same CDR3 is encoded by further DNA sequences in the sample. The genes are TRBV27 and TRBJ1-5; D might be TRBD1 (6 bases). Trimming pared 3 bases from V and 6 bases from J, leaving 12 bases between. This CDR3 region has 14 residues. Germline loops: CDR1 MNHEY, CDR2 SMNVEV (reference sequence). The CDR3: CASSLGQGSQPQHF. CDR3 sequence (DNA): TGTGCCAGCAGTTTGGGCCAGGGGAGTCAGCCCCAGCATTTT.

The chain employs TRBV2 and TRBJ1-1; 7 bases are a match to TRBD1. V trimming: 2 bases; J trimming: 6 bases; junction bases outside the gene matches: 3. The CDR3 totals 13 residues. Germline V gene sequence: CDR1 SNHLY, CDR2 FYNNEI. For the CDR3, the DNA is TGTGCCAGCAGTGAACCGACAGGGCCTGAAGCTTTCTTT. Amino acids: CASSEPTGPEAFF. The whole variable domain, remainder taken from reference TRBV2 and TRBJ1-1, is EPEVTQTPSHQVTQMGQEVILRCVPISNHLYFYWYRQILGQKVEFLVSFYNNEISEKSEIFDDQFSVERPDGSNFTLKIRSTKLEDSAMYFCASSEPTGPEAFFGQGTRLTVV.

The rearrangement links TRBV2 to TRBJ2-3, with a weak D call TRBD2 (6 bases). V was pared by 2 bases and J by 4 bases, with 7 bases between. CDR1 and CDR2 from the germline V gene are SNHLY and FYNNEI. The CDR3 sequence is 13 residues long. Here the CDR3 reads CASSETSSDTQYF. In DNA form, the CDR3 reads TGTGCCAGCAGTGAAACTAGCTCAGATACGCAGTATTTT.

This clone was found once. The CDR3 sequence is CASSYDLGGVNGYTF. The CDR3 DNA follows: TGCGCCAGCAGCTACGATCTCGGGGGTGTGAATGGCTACACCTTC. This chain links TRBV5-1 with TRBJ1-2; a weak D match, TRBD1 (5 bases). This CDR3 region has 15 residues. The germline CDR1 and CDR2 sequences are SGHRS and YFSETQ. Trimming pared 3 bases from V and 6 bases from J, leaving 18 bases between.

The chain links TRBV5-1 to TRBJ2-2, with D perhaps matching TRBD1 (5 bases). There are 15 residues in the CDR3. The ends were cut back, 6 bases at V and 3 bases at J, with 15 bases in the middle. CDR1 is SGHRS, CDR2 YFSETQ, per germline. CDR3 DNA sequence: TGCGCCAGCATCGATCCACAGGCTTACACCGGGGAGCTGTTTTTT. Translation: CASIDPQAYTGELFF.

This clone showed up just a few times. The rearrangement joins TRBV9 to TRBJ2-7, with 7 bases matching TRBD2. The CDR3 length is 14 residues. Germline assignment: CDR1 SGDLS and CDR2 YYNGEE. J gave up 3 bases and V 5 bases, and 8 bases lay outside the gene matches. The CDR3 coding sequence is TGTGCCAGCAGTCCGACTAGCAGCCGCTACGAGCAGTACTTC. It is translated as CASSPTSSRYEQYF.

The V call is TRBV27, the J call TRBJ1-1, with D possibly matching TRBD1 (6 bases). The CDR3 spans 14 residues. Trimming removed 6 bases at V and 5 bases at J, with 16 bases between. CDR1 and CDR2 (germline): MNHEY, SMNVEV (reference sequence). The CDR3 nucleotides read TGTGCCAGCAGATGGGGGGGCGCTCGGACTGAAGCTTTCTTT. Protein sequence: CASRWGGARTEAFF.

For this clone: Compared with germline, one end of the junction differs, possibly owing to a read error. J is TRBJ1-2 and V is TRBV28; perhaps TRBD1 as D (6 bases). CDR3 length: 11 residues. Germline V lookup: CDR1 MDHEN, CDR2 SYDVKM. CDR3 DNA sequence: TGTGCCAGCAGGTCGACAGGTACCACTTTCTTC. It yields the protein CASRSTGTTFF.

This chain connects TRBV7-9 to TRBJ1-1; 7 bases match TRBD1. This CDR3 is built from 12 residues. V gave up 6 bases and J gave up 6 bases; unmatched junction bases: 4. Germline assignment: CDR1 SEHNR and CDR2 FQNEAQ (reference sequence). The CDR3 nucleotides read TGTGCCAGCAGAGAGGGGGCCGCTGAAGCTTTCTTT. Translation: CASREGAAEAFF.

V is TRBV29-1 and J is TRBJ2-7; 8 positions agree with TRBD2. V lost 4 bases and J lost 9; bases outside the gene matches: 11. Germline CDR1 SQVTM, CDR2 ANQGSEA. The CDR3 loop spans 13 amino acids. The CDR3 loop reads CSVGGTSFSGQYF. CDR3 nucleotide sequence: TGCAGCGTTGGAGGGACTAGTTTCTCAGGGCAGTACTTC.

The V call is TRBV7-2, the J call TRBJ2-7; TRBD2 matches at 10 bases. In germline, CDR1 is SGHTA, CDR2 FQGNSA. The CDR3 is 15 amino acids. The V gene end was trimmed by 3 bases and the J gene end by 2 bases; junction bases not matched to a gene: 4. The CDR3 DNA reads TGTGCCAGCAGCTTTGGACTAGCGGAGGCCTACGAGCAGTACTTC. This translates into CASSFGLAEAYEQYF.

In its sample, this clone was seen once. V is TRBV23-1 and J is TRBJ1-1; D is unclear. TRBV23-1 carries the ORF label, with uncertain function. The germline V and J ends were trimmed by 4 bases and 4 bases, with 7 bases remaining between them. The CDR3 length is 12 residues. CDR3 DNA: TGCGCCAGCAGTCGGAGTAGCACTGAAGCTTTCTTT. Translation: CASSRSSTEAFF.

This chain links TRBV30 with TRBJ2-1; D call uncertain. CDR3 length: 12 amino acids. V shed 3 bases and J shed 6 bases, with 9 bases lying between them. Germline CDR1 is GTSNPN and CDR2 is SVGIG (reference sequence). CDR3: CAWSRSPNEQFF. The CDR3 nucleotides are TGTGCCTGGAGCCGAAGCCCCAATGAGCAGTTCTTC.

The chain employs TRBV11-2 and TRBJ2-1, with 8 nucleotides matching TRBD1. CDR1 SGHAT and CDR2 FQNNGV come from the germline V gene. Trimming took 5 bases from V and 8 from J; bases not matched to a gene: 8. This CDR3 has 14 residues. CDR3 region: CASSKGQGIDEQFF. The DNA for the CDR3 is TGTGCCAGCAGCAAAGGACAGGGTATCGATGAGCAGTTCTTC.

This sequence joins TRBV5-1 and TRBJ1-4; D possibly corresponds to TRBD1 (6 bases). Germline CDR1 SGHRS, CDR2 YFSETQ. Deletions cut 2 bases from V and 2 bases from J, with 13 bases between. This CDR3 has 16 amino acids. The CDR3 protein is CASSLNTGRTNEKLFF. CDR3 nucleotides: TGCGCCAGCAGCTTAAATACAGGGCGGACTAATGAAAAACTGTTTTTT.